This TCR beta chain was sequenced during a study of beta chain features in type 1 diabetes (dated by TCRdb to the late 2010s). A note on the overall study: Mean age, gender distribution, total cell number and subset yield did not differ between patients and healthy donors. A total of 90 million to 130 million sorted cells were examined across all samples, and a strong correlation was observed between cell number per subset and RNA yield. The study compared the TCRB repertoires of sorted circulating CD4+ T cell subsets in recently diagnosed type 1 diabetes patients with those in matched healthy donors. Regulatory and stem cell-like memory subsets were isolated from only 8 patients and about eight healthy donors, whereas naive and central memory subsets came from all 30 or so donors. What the work shows at the level of the full study, not this receptor alone: PCR might favor shorter templates, but patient and control samples were amplified and corrected together, so any skew would affect both groups equally. Sequencing cDNA rather than genomic DNA could over-represent highly expressing activated cells, although activation and CD3 levels did not differ between groups. Type 1 diabetes patients showed a moderate but significant shortening of TCRB CDR3 length in all four CD4+ subsets. Because the HLA sub-analyses included only small numbers of individuals, any influence of HLA type on TCRB rearrangement was left unresolved. Naive, central memory and regulatory TCRB repertoires appeared to be more alike among patients than among healthy donors. Fewer insertions and more nucleotide deletions at VDJ recombination sites were observed in patients with type 1 diabetes, implying thymic rearrangement abnormalities.

On this clone: The antigen this receptor binds is unknown. It has no much larger one-base neighbor in the sample; base qualities were not kept.

Each donor gave one peripheral blood draw, approximately 120 mL on average, collected into heparinised tubes. A BD FACSAria II and a panel including CD45RO, CCR7, CD25, CD127, CD95 and CD27 were used to sort naive, central memory, regulatory and stem cell-like memory CD4+ T cells. A purity above 95% was achieved for all sorted populations. PBMCs were isolated immediately by Lymphoprep density gradient centrifugation and stained directly without culture. To minimize batch effects, samples were stained and sorted in pairs, one healthy donor with one patient per experiment. All of the isolated RNA was reverse transcribed with the High Capacity cDNA Reverse Transcription Kit, so expressed TCRB transcripts were sequenced. Deep immunoSEQ sequencing was performed on naive, central memory and regulatory T cell samples, with an average of around 3.4 million total reads per sample. Sorted cells were lysed in RLT buffer and RNA was extracted with DNase-treated RNeasy Micro or Mini kits, depending on cell number. To prevent cross-contamination, each cell subset was processed individually, whereas patient and healthy donor samples were processed jointly. Using the immunoSEQ multiplex PCR, TCRB sequences were amplified from cDNA into 87-bp fragments spanning the CDR3 region. The amplicons were sequenced using the Illumina HiSeq platform. The source study handled its data this way. PCR bias was corrected computationally using synthetic template baselines, and reads within Hamming distance 2 were collapsed, with unmergeable singletons discarded. Reads were aligned against IMGT to assign V, D and J genes, CDR3 length and insertions or deletions at six rearrangement sites. Within each subset, clonotype counts were normalized to sorted cell number, after which true diversity and Gini coefficients were computed with the tcR R package. The overlap coefficient, calculated on TCRB nucleotide sequences, was used to measure repertoire sharing. Out-of-frame TCRB sequences from naive cells were analyzed as a proxy for the pre-selection repertoire. Not all clones reach the TCRdb copy of this immuneACCESS table, which keeps in-frame sequences only. Checked studies attribute under half of the gap to unresolved V genes and leave the rest unexplained. The DNA was the basis for D and trimming; V, J and clone size are from that table. The sample table lists about 640,000 clones, around an eighth of them with a count of one. The biggest ten clones account for more than 0.1% of the sample.

CDR1 SGHAT and CDR2 FQDESV are derived from the germline V gene (reference sequence). Its CDR3 holds 13 amino acids, cysteine through phenylalanine. Solely the CDR3 DNA is kept, with 39 bases framed from the first base. Trimming at the junction amounts to 3 bases on V and 0 bases on J, and the germline ends lie 5 bases apart. Recombination linked TRBV11-1 to TRBJ2-5; no confident D gene assignment can be made. The TCR sequence derives from a man aged 30-40 years with type 1 diabetes. Sequences were obtained from naive CD4+ T cells from blood. The cell subset or site label corresponds to: true naive CD4+ T cells. The CDR3 in this case is CASSFGYQETQYF. In nucleotides, the sequence is TGTGCCAGCAGCTTCGGGTACCAAGAGACCCAGTACTTC.